This T cell receptor (beta chain) was recorded in a study of T cells after yellow fever vaccination. General study results and limits: Repertoires obtained by FACS sorting could include abundant clonotypes that entered as contaminants from the bulk population. Compared with primary, the secondary response was weaker and peaked at day 5, not 15. Only a minor proportion of clonotypes was detected across both CD4 and CD8 compartments.

Remarks on this clonotype: Its target is not known. A much larger clonotype is one base distant, so this may be a read error.

5'RACE template switching generated TCR cDNA, adding a universal primer site and UMIs. Each CDR3 protein is one row after TCRdb ran MiXCR on the 5' RACE reads. This table holds about 69,000 distinct CDR3 sequences, around 5% found once. This CDR3 has 14 amino acids. V shed 0 bases and J shed 6 bases, with 11 bases lying between them. Per germline, CDR1 SGHRS and CDR2 YFSETQ. The gene calls are TRBV5-1 and TRBJ2-3; D not resolved. The sample was CD4+ T cells sorted from PBMCs, taken roughly 14 days after the first yellow fever vaccination. The TCR comes from a man aged 18 to 29 who received the YFV17D yellow fever vaccine. The CDR3 sequence is CASSLELGSDTQYF. The CDR3 DNA follows: TGCGCCAGCAGCTTGGAGCTAGGAAGTGATACGCAGTATTTT.